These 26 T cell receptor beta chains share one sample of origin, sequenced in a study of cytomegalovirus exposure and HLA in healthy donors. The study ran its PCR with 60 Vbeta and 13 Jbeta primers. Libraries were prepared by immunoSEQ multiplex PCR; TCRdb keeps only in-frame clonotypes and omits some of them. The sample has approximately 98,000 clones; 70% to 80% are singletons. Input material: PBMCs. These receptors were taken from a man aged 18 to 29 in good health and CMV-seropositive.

CDR3 DNA sequence: TGTGCCAGCAGCGTAGGAGCGGGGGGATCCTACGAGCAGTACTTC. This gives the protein CASSVGAGGSYEQYF. The V gene is TRBV9, the J gene TRBJ2-7, with 9 bases that match TRBD2. Germline values: CDR1 SGDLS, CDR2 YYNGEE. V lost 0 bases and J lost 1; bases outside the gene matches: 2. The CDR3 runs to 15 residues.

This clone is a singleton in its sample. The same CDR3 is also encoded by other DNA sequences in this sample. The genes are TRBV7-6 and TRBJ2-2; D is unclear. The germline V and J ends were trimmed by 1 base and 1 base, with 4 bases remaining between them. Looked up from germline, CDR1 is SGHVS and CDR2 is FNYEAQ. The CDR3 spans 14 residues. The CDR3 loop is CASSLERNTGELFF. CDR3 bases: TGTGCCAGCAGCTTAGAGCGGAACACCGGGGAGCTGTTTTTT.

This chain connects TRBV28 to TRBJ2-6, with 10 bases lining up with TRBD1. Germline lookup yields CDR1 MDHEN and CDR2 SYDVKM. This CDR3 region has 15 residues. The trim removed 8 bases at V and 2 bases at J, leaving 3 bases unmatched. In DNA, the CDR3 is TGTGCCAGCCTGGGACAGGGGACTGGGGCCAACGTCCTGACTTTC. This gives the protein CASLGQGTGANVLTF.

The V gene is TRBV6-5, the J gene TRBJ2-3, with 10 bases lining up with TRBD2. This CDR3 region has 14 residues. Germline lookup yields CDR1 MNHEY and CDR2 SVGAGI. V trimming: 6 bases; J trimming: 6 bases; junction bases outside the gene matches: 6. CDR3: CASSNSGGRDTQYF. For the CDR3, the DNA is TGTGCCAGCAGCAATAGCGGGGGGAGGGATACGCAGTATTTT.

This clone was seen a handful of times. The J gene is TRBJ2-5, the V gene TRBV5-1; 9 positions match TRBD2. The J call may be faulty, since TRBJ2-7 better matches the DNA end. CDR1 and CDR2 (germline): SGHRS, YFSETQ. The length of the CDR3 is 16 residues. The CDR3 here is CASSLGLAVGAYEQYF. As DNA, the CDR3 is TGCGCCAGCAGCTTGGGACTAGCGGTAGGTGCCTACGAGCAGTACTTC.

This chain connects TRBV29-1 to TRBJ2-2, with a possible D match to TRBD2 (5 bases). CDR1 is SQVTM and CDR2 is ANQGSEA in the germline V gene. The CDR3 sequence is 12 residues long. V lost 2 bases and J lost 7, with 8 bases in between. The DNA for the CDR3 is TGCAGCGTTGAACGAGGGAACGGGGAGCTGTTTTTT. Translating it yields CSVERGNGELFF.

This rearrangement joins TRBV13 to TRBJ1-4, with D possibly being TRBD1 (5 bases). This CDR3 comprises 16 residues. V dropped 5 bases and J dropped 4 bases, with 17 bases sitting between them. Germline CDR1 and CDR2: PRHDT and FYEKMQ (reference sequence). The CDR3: CASSVQTATVNEKLFF. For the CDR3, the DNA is TGTGCCAGCAGCGTCCAGACAGCTACTGTTAATGAAAAACTGTTTTTT.

CDR3 in amino acids: CASSQDSTNYGYTF. The CDR3 DNA follows: TGTGCCAGCAGCCAAGACAGCACTAACTATGGCTACACCTTC. The chain employs TRBV5-7 and TRBJ1-2; TRBD1 is a possible D gene (5 bases). TRBV5-7 has ORF status, its function being uncertain. The CDR3 contains 14 residues. Trimming cost V 4 bases and J 0 bases, with 10 bases left between them.

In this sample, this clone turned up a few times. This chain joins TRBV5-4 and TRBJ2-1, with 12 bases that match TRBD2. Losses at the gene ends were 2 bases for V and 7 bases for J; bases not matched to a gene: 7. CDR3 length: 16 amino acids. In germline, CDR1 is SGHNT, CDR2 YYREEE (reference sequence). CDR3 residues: CASSLVTSGGRNEQFF. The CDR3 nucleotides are TGTGCCAGCAGCTTAGTCACTAGCGGGGGGAGAAATGAGCAGTTCTTC.

The CDR3 DNA sequence: TGTGCCTGGAGGAGCCAGGGGGCTGGAAACACCATATATTTT. Translating it yields CAWRSQGAGNTIYF. V gene TRBV30 combines with J gene TRBJ1-3; 7 bases match TRBD1. Germline V gene data show CDR1 as GTSNPN and CDR2 as SVGIG (reference sequence). After removal of 3 bases from V and 2 bases from J, the junction contained 4 bases not matched to a gene. This CDR3 is 14 amino acids long.

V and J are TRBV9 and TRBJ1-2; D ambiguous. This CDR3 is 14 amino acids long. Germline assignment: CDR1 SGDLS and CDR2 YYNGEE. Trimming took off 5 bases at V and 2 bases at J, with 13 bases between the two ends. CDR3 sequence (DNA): TGTGCCAGCAGACCCGAGGGTGGCAACTATGGCTACACCTTC. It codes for CASRPEGGNYGYTF.

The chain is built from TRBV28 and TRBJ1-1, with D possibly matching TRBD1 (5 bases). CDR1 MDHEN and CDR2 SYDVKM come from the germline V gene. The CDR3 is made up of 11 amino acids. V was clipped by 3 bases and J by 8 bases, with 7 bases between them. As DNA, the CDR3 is TGTGCCAGCAGTTTGAACAGGGAAGCTTTCTTT. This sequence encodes CASSLNREAFF.

CDR3 nucleotide sequence: TGTGCCAGTACGGGGACTAGCGGGGGGGTCCTTGGCTCCTACAATGAGCAGTTCTTC. Its protein product is CASTGTSGGVLGSYNEQFF. This chain links TRBV19 with TRBJ2-1; 16 bases map to TRBD2. Germline CDR1 is LNHDA and CDR2 is SQIVND (reference sequence). This CDR3 has 19 amino acids. Trimming took 7 bases from V and 0 from J; bases not matched to a gene: 9.

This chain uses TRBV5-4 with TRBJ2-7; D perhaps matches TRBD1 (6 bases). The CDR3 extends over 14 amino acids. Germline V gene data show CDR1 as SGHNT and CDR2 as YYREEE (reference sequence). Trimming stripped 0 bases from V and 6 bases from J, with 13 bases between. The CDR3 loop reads CASSLEQGFSEQYF. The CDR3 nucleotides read TGTGCCAGCAGCTTGGAACAGGGTTTCTCCGAGCAGTACTTC.

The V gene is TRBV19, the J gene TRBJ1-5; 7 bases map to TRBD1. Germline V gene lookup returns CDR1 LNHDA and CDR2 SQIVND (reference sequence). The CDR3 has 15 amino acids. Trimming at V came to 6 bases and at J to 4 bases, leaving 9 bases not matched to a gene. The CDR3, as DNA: TGTGCCAGTAGCATTCCGACAGGGAGGAATCAGCCCCAGCATTTT. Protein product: CASSIPTGRNQPQHF.

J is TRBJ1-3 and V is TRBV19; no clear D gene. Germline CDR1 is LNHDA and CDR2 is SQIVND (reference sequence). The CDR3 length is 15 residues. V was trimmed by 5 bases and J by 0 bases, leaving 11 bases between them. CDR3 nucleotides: TGTGCCAGTAGTCGGCAGGCCAACTCTGGAAACACCATATATTTT. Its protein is CASSRQANSGNTIYF.

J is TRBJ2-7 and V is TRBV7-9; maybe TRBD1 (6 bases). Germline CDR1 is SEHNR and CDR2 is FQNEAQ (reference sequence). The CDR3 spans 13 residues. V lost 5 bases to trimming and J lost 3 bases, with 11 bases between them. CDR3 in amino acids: CASSRQDFYEQYF. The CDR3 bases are TGTGCCAGCAGCCGACAGGATTTCTACGAGCAGTACTTC.

CDR3 in amino acids: CASSVTSGRAHTQYF. In nucleotides, the CDR3 is TGTGCCAGCAGCGTTACTAGCGGGAGGGCTCATACGCAGTATTTT. The V call is TRBV6-5, the J call TRBJ2-3; 13 bases line up with TRBD2. The CDR3 length is 15 residues. The J segment lost 7 bases and the V segment lost 6 bases, leaving 7 bases of the junction unmatched. The germline V gene has CDR1 MNHEY and CDR2 SVGAGI.

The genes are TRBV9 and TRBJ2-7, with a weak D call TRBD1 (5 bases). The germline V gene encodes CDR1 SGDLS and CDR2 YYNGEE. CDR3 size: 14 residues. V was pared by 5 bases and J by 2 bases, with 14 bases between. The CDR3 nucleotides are TGTGCCAGCAGTCTAGGGGTGGCGACCTACGAGCAGTACTTC. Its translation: CASSLGVATYEQYF.

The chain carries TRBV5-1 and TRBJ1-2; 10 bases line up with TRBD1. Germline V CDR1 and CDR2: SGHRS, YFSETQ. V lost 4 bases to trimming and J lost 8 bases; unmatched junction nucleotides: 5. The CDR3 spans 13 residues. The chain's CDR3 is CASSPDRGYGYTF. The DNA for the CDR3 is TGCGCCAGCAGCCCGGACAGGGGGTACGGCTACACCTTC.

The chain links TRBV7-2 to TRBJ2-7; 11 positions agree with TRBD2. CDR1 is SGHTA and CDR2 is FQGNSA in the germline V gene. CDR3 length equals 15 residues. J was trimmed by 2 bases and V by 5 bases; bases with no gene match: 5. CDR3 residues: CASSIIAGGTYEQYF. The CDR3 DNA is TGTGCCAGCAGCATTATAGCGGGGGGGACCTACGAGCAGTACTTC. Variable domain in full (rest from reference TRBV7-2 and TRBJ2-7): GAGVSQSPSNKVTEKGKDVELRCDPISGHTALYWYRQSLGQGLEFLIYFQGNSAPDKSGLPSDRFSAERTGGSVSTLTIQRTQQEDSAVYLCASSIIAGGTYEQYFGPGTRLTVT.

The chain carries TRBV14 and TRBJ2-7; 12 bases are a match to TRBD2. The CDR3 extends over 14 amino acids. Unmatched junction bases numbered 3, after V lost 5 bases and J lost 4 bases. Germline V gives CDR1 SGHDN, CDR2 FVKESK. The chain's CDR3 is CASSFTSGGYEQYF. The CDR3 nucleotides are TGTGCCAGCAGCTTTACTAGCGGGGGGTACGAGCAGTACTTC.

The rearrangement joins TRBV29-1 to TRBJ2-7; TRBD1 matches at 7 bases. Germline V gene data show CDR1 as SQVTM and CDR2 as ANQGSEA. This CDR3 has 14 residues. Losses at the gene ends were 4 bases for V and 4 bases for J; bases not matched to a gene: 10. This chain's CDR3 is CSVGPTGQLYEQYF. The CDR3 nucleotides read TGCAGCGTTGGGCCTACGGGACAGCTATACGAGCAGTACTTC.

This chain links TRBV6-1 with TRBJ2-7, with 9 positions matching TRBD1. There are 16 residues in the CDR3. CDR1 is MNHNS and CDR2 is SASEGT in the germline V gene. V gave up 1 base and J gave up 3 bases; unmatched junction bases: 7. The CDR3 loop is CASSEGMGQGNYEQYF. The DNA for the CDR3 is TGTGCCAGCAGTGAAGGGATGGGACAGGGCAACTACGAGCAGTACTTC.

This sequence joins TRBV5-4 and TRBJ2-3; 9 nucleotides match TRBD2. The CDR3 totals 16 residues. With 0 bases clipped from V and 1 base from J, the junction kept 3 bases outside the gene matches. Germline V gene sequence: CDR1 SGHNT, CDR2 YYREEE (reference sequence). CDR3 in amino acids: CASSLEKRGGTDTQYF. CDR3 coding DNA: TGTGCCAGCAGCTTGGAAAAGCGGGGGGGCACAGATACGCAGTATTTT.

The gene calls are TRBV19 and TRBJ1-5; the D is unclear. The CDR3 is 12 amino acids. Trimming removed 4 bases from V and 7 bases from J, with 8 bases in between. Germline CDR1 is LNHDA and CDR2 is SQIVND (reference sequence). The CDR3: CASSTRRQPQHF. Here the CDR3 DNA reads TGTGCCAGTAGTACCCGTCGGCAGCCCCAGCATTTT.